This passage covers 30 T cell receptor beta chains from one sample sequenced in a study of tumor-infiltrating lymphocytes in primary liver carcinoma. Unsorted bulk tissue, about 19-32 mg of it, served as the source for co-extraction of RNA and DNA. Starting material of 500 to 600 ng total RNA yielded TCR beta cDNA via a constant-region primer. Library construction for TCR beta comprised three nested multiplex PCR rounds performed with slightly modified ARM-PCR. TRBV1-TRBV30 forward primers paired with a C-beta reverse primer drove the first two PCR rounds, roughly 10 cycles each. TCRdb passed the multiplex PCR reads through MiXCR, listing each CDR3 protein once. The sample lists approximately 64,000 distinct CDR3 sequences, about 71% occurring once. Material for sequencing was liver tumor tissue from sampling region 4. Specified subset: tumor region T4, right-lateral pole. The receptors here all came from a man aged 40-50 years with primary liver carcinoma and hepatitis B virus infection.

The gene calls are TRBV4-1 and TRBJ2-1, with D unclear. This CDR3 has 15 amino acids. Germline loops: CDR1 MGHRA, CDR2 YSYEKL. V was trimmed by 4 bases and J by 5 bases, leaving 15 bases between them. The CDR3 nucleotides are TGCGCCAGCAGCCCGCATGGTAACGACAACAATGAGCAGTTCTTC. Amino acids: CASSPHGNDNNEQFF.

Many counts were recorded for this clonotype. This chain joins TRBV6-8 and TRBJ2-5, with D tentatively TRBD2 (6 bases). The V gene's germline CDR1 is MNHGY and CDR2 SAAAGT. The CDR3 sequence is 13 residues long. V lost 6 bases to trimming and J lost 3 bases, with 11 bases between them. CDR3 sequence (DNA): TGTGCCAGCAGGGTAGTAGCGGAAGAGACCCAGTACTTC. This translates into CASRVVAEETQYF.

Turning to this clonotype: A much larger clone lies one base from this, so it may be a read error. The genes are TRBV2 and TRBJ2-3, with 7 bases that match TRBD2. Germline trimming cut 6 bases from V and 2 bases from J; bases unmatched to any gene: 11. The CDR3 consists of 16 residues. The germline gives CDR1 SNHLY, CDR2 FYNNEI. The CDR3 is CASRSLAERHTDTQYF. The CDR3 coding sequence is TGTGCCAGCAGGTCGCTAGCGGAGCGACACACAGATACGCAGTATTTT.

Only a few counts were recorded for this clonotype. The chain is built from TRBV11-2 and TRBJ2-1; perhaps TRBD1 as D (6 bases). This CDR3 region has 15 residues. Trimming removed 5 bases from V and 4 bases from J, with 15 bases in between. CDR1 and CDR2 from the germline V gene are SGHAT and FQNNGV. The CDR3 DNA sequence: TGTGCCAGCAGCACAGGGACGGGCAGTTACAATGAGCAGTTCTTC. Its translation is CASSTGTGSYNEQFF. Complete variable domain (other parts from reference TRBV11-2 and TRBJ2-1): EAGVAQSPRYKIIEKRQSVAFWCNPISGHATLYWYQQILGQGPKLLIQFQNNGVVDDSQLPKDRFSAERLKGVDSTLKIQPAKLEDSAVYLCASSTGTGSYNEQFFGPGTRLTVL.

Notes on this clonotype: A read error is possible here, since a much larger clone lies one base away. The CDR3 DNA sequence: TGCATCGTTGTGGTGCGTTCAGAGACTCAGTACTTC. Translation: CIVVVRSETQYF. The rearrangement links TRBV29-1 to TRBJ2-5; D is undetermined. Germline CDR1 is SQVTM and CDR2 is ANQGSEA. The CDR3 length is 12 residues.

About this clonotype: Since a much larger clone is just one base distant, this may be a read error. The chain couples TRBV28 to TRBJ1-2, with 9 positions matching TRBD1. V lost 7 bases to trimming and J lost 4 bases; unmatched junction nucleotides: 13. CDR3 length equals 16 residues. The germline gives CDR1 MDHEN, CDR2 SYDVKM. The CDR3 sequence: CASTTPPGTGTYGYTF. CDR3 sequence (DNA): TGTGCCAGCACTACACCCCCCGGGACAGGGACCTATGGCTACACCTTC.

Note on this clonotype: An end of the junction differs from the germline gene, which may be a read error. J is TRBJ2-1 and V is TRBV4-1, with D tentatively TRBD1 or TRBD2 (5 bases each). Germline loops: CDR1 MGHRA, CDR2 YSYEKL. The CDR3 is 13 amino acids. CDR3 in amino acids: CTCSPGRWYEQSF. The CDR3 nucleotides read TGCACCTGCAGCCCGGGACGGTGGTATGAGCAGTCCTTC.

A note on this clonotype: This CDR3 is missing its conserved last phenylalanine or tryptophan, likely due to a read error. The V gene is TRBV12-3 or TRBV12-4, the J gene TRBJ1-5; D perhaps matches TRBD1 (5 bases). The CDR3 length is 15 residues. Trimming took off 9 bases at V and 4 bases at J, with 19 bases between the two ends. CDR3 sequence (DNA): TGTGCCAGTACGCGGGGCACCGCAATAAATCAGCCCCAGCATCTT. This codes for CASTRGTAINQPQHL.

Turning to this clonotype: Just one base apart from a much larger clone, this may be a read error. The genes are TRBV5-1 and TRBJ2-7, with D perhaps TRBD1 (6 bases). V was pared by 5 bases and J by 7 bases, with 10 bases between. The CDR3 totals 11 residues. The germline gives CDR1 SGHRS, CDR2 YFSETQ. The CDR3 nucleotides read TGCGCCAGCAGTGGTGACAGGGAGCAGTACTTC. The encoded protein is CASSGDREQYF.

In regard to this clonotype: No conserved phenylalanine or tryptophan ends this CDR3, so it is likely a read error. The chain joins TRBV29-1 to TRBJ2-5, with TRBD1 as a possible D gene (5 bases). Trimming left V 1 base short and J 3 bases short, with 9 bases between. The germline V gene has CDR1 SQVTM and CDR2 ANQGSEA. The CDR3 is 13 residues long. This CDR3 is CSVEGTHKETQYY. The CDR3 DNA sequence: TGCAGCGTTGAAGGGACACACAAAGAGACCCAGTACTAC.

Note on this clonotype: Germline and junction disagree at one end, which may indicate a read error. CDR3 amino acids: CTSSQSLAEPLYEQYF. The CDR3 coding sequence is TGCACCAGCAGCCAATCCCTAGCGGAACCACTTTACGAGCAATACTTC. This chain connects TRBV4-1 to TRBJ2-7; TRBD2 matches at 7 bases. In germline, CDR1 is MGHRA, CDR2 YSYEKL. The CDR3 consists of 16 residues.

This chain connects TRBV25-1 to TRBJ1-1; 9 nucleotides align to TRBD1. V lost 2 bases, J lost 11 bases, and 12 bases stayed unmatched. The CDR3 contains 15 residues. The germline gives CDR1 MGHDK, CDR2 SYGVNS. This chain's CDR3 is CASSEPTGGYGRAFF. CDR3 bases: TGTGCCAGCAGTGAACCAACAGGGGGCTATGGAAGGGCTTTCTTT.

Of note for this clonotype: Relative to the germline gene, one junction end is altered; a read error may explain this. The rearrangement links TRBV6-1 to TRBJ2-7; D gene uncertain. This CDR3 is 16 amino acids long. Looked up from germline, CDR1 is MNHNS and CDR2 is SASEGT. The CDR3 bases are TGTGCCAGTAGTGTGCGTCTAGAAGACGGGTACTACGAGCAGTACTTC. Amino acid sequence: CASSVRLEDGYYEQYF.

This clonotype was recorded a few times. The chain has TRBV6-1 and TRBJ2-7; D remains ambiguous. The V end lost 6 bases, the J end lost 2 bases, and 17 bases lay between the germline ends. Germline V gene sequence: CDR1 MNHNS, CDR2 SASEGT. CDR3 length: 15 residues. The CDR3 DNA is TGTGCCAGCAGCCTGTGGACGGCCGTCCCCTACGAGCAGTACTTC. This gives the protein CASSLWTAVPYEQYF.

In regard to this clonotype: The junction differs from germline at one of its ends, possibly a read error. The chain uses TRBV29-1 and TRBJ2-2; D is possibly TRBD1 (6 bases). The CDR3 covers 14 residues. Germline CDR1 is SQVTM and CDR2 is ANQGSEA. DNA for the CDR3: TGTATCGTTGGAGAACAGGGTGGAGCCGGGGAGCTGTTTTTT. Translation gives CIVGEQGGAGELFF.

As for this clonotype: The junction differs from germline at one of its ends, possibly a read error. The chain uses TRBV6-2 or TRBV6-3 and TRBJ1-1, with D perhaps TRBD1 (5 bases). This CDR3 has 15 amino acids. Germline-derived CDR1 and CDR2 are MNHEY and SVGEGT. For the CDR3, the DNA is TGTGTCAGCAGTCCTATAGGGACGCCCATGACTGAAGCTTTCTTT. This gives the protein CVSSPIGTPMTEAFF.

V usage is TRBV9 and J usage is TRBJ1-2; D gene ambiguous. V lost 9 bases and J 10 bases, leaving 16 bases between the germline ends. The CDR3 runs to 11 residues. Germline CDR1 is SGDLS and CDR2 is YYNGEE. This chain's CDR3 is CANRGPIYYTF. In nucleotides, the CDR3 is TGTGCCAACCGCGGTCCCATATACTACACCTTC.

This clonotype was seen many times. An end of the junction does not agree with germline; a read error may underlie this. CDR3 protein: CASGLDTETQYF. The CDR3 DNA reads as TGTGCCAGCGGCTTAGACACAGAGACCCAGTACTTC. V and J are TRBV11-3 and TRBJ2-5; D gene uncertain. The CDR3 spans 12 residues. Germline CDR1 SGHNT, CDR2 YENEEA.

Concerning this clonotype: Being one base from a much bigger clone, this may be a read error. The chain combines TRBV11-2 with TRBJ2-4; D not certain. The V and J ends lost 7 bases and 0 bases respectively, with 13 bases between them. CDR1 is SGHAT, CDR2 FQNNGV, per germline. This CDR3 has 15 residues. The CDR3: CASTIAAVAKNIQYF. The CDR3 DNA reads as TGTGCCAGCACCATTGCGGCGGTAGCCAAAAACATTCAGTACTTC.

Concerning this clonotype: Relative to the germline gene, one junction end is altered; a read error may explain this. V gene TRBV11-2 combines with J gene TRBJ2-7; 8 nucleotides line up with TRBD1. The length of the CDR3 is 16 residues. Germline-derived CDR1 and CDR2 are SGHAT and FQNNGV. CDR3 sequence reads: CASSFGAGGGFEEQHF. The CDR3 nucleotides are TGTGCCAGCAGCTTTGGGGCAGGGGGCGGATTCGAAGAGCAGCACTTC.

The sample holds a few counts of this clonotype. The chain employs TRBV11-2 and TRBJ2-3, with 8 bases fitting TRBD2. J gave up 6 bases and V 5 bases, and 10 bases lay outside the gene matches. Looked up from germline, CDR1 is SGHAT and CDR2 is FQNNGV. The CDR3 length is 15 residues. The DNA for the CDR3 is TGTGCCAGCAGCCACACTAGCGGCTTCGAGGATACGCAGTATTTT. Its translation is CASSHTSGFEDTQYF. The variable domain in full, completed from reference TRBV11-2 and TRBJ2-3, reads EAGVAQSPRYKIIEKRQSVAFWCNPISGHATLYWYQQILGQGPKLLIQFQNNGVVDDSQLPKDRFSAERLKGVDSTLKIQPAKLEDSAVYLCASSHTSGFEDTQYFGPGTRLTVL.

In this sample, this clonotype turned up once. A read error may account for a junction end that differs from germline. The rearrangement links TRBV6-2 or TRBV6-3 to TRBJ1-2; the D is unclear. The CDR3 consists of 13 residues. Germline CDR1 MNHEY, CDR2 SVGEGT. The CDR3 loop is CASSYSVRVGYTF. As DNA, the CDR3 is TGTGCCAGTAGTTACTCTGTACGGGTAGGATACACCTTT.

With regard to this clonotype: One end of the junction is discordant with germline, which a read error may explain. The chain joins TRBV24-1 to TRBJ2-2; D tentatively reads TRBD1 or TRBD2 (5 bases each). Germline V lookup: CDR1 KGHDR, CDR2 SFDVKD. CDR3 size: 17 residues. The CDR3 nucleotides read TGTGCCACCAGTGATTTGCCGGGACGGTCGAACACCGTGGAGCTGTTTTTT. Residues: CATSDLPGRSNTVELFF.

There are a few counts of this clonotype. CDR3 in amino acids: CASSWGGNEQFF. The DNA for the CDR3 is TGTGCCAGCAGCTGGGGAGGGAATGAGCAGTTCTTC. This chain connects TRBV5-4 to TRBJ2-1; TRBD2 matches at 7 bases. The CDR3 is made up of 12 amino acids. The germline CDR1 and CDR2 sequences are SGHNT and YYREEE (reference sequence). After removal of 3 bases from V and 7 bases from J, the junction contained 1 base not matched to a gene.

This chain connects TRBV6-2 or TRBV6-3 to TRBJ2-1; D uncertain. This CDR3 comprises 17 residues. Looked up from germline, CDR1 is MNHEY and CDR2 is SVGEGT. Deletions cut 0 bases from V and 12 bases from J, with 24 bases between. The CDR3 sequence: CASSYSPRLLNLYGQFF. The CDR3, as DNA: TGTGCCAGCAGTTACTCCCCACGGCTCCTCAACCTTTATGGGCAGTTCTTC.

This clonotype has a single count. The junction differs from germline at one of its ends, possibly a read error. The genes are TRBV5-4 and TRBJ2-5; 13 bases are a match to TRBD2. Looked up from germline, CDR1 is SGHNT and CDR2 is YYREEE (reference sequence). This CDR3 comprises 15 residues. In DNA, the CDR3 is TGTGCCGGCAGCTTGACCGGGACTAGCGGGGTGACCCAGTACTTC. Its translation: CAGSLTGTSGVTQYF.

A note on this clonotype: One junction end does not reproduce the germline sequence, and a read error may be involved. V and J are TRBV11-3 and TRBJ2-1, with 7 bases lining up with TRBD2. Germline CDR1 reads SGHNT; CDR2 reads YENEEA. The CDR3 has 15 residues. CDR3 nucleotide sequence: TGTGCCGGCAGCGCCGGGACTAAAGAGATTAATGAACAGTTCTTC. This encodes CAGSAGTKEINEQFF.

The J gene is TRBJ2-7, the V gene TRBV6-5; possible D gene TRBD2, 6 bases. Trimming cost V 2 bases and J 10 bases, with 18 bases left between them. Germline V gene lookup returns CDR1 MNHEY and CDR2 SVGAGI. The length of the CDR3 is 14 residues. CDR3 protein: CASSYAGKLGEQYF. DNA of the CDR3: TGTGCCAGCAGTTACGCGGGGAAGCTAGGCGAACAGTACTTC.

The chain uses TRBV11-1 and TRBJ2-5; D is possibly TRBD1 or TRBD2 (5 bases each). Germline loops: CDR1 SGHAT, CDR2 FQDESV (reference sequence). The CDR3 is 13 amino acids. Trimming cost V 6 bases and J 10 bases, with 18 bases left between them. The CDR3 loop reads CASSTGGGGDQYF. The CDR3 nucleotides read TGTGCCAGCAGTACAGGTGGAGGTGGAGACCAGTACTTC.

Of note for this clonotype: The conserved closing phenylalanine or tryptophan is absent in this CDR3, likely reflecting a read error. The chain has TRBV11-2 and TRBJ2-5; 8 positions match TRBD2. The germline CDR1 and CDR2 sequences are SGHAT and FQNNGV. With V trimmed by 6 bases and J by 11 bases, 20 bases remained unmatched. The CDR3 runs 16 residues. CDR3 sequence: CASSQTPGGGKDTQYY. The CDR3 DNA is TGTGCCAGCAGTCAAACTCCTGGCGGGGGGAAAGACACTCAGTACTAC.